The sequence of this T cell receptor (beta chain) was determined in a study of cytomegalovirus exposure and HLA in healthy donors listed by TCRdb under 2017. Background on the whole study: According to a later analysis, the 120 validation repertoires were produced on the same platform as the approximately 610 repertoires of the first cohort. The study aimed to test whether cataloging public T cell receptors could reveal signatures of past pathogen exposure. To predict cytomegalovirus infection status, the study combined high-throughput TCR immunosequencing, statistical association of individual TCRs with disease status, and machine learning. A separate validation cohort of more than 100 different subjects was used in addition to the roughly 670-subject first cohort. What the study reported, not specific to this receptor: According to the authors, the approach could potentially be generalized to other disease states and immunological phenotypes. The study listed approximately 150 TCR beta chains as associated with cytomegalovirus. Subsequent analysis determined that TCRs grouped into clusters in the first cohort also showed a tendency toward co-occurrence across the approximately 120 validation repertoires, and approximately 94% of cluster scores exceeded 0. All 120 or so repertoires were used to score co-occurrence in the validation cohort in a later analysis, because that analysis had no HLA typing for the cohort. Across donors, most TCR sequences were observed very rarely, whereas some public TCRs were present in many individuals. In vitro tests confirmed that a few of the cytomegalovirus-associated TCR beta chains recognize cytomegalovirus antigens. The classifier was reported to diagnose cytomegalovirus status with high specificity and sensitivity in both the original cohort and the validation cohort.

Notes on this clone: This receptor's antigen is unknown. No qualities accompany the bases; no much larger clone lies one base away.

Library method: the immunoSEQ multiplex PCR assay. The published analysis was carried out like this. A statistical classification framework was built to diagnose cytomegalovirus status from the catalog of TCR beta chain sequences. TCRdb holds this immuneACCESS table with in-frame rearrangements only. Some clones are missing; in checked studies, unresolved V genes explain under half, and the rest has no known cause. That table gives V, J and clone size, and the DNA gave D and trimming. The sample table shows 100,000 or so clones, and roughly 84% are seen once. The ten largest clonotypes hold 6.3% of the sample. Separate from the roughly 650-subject first cohort, the validation cohort of 90 to 150 subjects was the group to which the donors belonged. V loses 2 bases at its end and J loses 4 bases; junction bases beyond the gene matches: 7. The germline V gene sets CDR1 to SGHTS and CDR2 to YDEGEE. The CDR3 covers 15 residues, taking in both the cysteine and the phenylalanine. Kept here is only the CDR3 DNA, which spans 45 bases and is read in frame from base 1.

This receptor chain uses TRBV5-8 and TRBJ2-5; TRBD2 fits 8 bases in the junction. The sequence came from a man aged 18 to 29 in good health and CMV-seropositive. Sequenced: PBMCs. The CDR3 is CASSFGLAEGETQYF. The DNA sequence is as follows: TGTGCCAGCAGCTTTGGACTAGCCGAGGGAGAGACCCAGTACTTC.